The next 21 T cell receptor beta chains were all read from a single sample in a study of vaccination effects on CD4 cells after COVID-19 (dated by TCRdb to about 2022). Their recognized antigens are unknown. Libraries were made using the immunoSEQ multiplex PCR assay. In its TCRdb copy, this immuneACCESS table keeps in-frame sequences only and misses some clones. Where compared with another copy, unresolved V genes explain less than half of these, and the others have no known cause. This sample lists tens of thousands of clones; roughly 80% were detected once. The ten largest clones represent 2.4% of the sample. To identify antigen-specific CD4+ T cell clonotypes by their expansion, the ViraFEST assay first stimulated PBMC with viral peptide pools and then applied TCR sequencing. After more than 9 days of culture, CD4+ T cells were isolated with the EasySep CD4+ T cell isolation kit. This specimen consisted of CD4+ T cells from PBMCs cultured with HCoV-229E spike peptides, obtained before COVID-19 vaccination. The cell subset or site label here, explained by the study, means: HCoV-229E spike overlapping peptide pool stimulation. Source of these receptors: a human donor who received a COVID-19 vaccine.

This clone was found once. The V call is TRBV4-3, the J call TRBJ2-3; D is unresolved. This CDR3 spans 13 amino acids. CDR1 LGHNA and CDR2 YSLEER come from the germline V gene. Between the trimmed V and J ends, which lost 1 base and 4 bases, there was a span of 6 bases. The CDR3 DNA is TGCGCCAGCAGCCAAGTCGTCCCAGATACGCAGTATTTT. Amino acids: CASSQVVPDTQYF.

The V gene is TRBV9, the J gene TRBJ1-4; D is possibly TRBD1 (5 bases). The ends were cut back, 2 bases at V and 4 bases at J, with 21 bases in the middle. The V gene's germline CDR1 is SGDLS and CDR2 YYNGEE. The CDR3 loop spans 18 amino acids. CDR3 DNA sequence: TGTGCCAGCAGCGTCGGAGGGGCTGGCATGGTCTTTAATGAAAAACTGTTTTTT. Translation: CASSVGGAGMVFNEKLFF.

This chain connects TRBV19 to TRBJ2-5; the D is unclear. CDR1 and CDR2 from the germline V gene are LNHDA and SQIVND (reference sequence). The CDR3 is made up of 14 amino acids. V was pared by 1 base and J by 5 bases, with 11 bases between. CDR3 amino acids: CASSIGPSIETQYF. The CDR3 region has the DNA TGTGCCAGTAGTATAGGTCCCAGCATCGAGACCCAGTACTTC.

This clone was seen a single time. The gene calls are TRBV2 and TRBJ2-4; D may correspond to TRBD1 or TRBD2 (5 bases each). The germline CDR1 and CDR2 sequences are SNHLY and FYNNEI. This CDR3 has 16 residues. V gave up 4 bases and J gave up 6 bases, with 19 bases separating them. CDR3 nucleotides: TGTGCCAGCAGTGTACTAGGGCGCAGGGTGGGAAACATTCAGTACTTC. This gives the protein CASSVLGRRVGNIQYF.

This chain links TRBV3-1 (or the pseudogene TRBV3-2) with TRBJ2-1; the D is unclear. Trimming cost V 4 bases and J 0 bases, with 7 bases left between them. The germline CDR1 and CDR2 sequences are LGHDT and YNNKEL (reference sequence). The CDR3 totals 14 residues. The CDR3 nucleotides read TGTGCCAGCAGCCGGTTAAGCTCCTACAATGAGCAGTTCTTC. The encoded protein is CASSRLSSYNEQFF.

In nucleotides, the CDR3 is TGCGCCAGCAGCTTGGGGGATCCTGGCTACACCTTC. Translation gives CASSLGDPGYTF. The V and J genes are TRBV5-1 and TRBJ1-2; no firm D call. V was trimmed by 0 bases and J by 7 bases, leaving 7 bases between them. There are 12 residues in the CDR3. The germline CDR1 and CDR2 sequences are SGHRS and YFSETQ.

There are a few counts of this clone. J is TRBJ1-1 and V is TRBV25-1; no definite D call. The germline CDR1 and CDR2 sequences are MGHDK and SYGVNS. The CDR3 sequence is 11 residues long. V was cut by 7 bases and J by 3 bases, with 6 bases left in between. CDR3 bases: TGTGCCAGCACCTCCCACACTGAAGCTTTCTTT. Translating it yields CASTSHTEAFF.

The chain employs TRBV14 and TRBJ2-5; no clear D gene. There are 14 residues in the CDR3. V lost 4 bases to trimming and J lost 9 bases, with 18 bases between them. The germline V gene has CDR1 SGHDN and CDR2 FVKESK. The chain's CDR3 is CASSPLYPKLAQYF. For the CDR3, the DNA is TGTGCCAGCAGCCCTTTATACCCCAAGTTGGCCCAGTACTTC.

This chain connects TRBV27 to TRBJ2-7, with a tentative D call TRBD2 (6 bases). This CDR3 comprises 15 residues. Trimming took 5 bases from V and 6 from J, leaving 20 bases between them. Germline CDR1 reads MNHEY; CDR2 reads SMNVEV (reference sequence). For the CDR3, the DNA is TGTGCCAGCAGTACAGAGGGCTCCGGGAGAGGCGAGCAGTACGTC. It encodes CASSTEGSGRGEQYV.

J is TRBJ2-7 and V is TRBV2; no clear D. Germline-derived CDR1 and CDR2 are SNHLY and FYNNEI. The CDR3 covers 13 residues. Deletions cut 5 bases from V and 11 bases from J, with 19 bases between. CDR3 nucleotides: TGTGCCAGCAGTCAAAACGACTGGGCAAACGAGTACGTC. Translation gives CASSQNDWANEYV.

This clone was found a few times. The rearrangement joins TRBV18 to TRBJ2-2; D unresolved. The V gene's germline CDR1 is KGHSH and CDR2 LQKENI. Between the trimmed V and J ends, which lost 3 bases and 5 bases, there was a span of 7 bases. This CDR3 has 13 amino acids. The CDR3 DNA sequence: TGTGCCAGCTCACCTTCGCGGACCGGGGAGCTGTTTTTT. Its protein is CASSPSRTGELFF.

The chain recombines TRBV3-1 (or the pseudogene TRBV3-2) with TRBJ1-1; D not resolved. The CDR3 has 14 residues. The V and J ends lost 3 bases and 6 bases respectively, with 14 bases between them. Germline CDR1 is LGHDT and CDR2 is YNNKEL (reference sequence). The CDR3 loop reads CASSHADGQSEAFF. In nucleotides, the CDR3 is TGTGCCAGCAGCCACGCGGACGGGCAGTCTGAAGCTTTCTTT.

The CDR3 here is CSAKGTESSYNEQFF. The CDR3 nucleotides are TGCAGCGCTAAAGGGACGGAGAGCTCCTACAATGAGCAGTTCTTC. The gene calls are TRBV29-1 and TRBJ2-1, with D possibly called TRBD1 or TRBD2 (5 bases each). Trimming took 7 bases from V and 0 from J, leaving 16 bases between them. CDR1 is SQVTM, CDR2 ANQGSEA, per germline. The CDR3 sequence is 15 residues long.

The chain joins TRBV10-1 to TRBJ2-5; D is perhaps TRBD1 (7 bases). CDR1 and CDR2 from the germline V gene are WNHNN and SYGVQD (reference sequence). This CDR3 comprises 15 residues. V was pared by 3 bases and J by 0 bases, with 11 bases between. As DNA, the CDR3 is TGCGCCAGCAGTGAAGGCAGGGGGGACCAAGAGACCCAGTACTTC. Protein: CASSEGRGDQETQYF.

CDR3: CASSLRTGRETQYF. In DNA form, the CDR3 reads TGTGCCAGCAGTCTTCGGACAGGGCGAGAGACCCAGTACTTC. The V gene is TRBV2, the J gene TRBJ2-5, with 8 bases fitting TRBD1. Germline V gene lookup returns CDR1 SNHLY and CDR2 FYNNEI. CDR3 length: 14 amino acids. The J segment lost 4 bases and the V segment lost 5 bases, leaving 6 bases of the junction unmatched.

This clone was seen a few times. The chain uses TRBV10-2 and TRBJ2-7, with 10 bases fitting TRBD1. CDR1 is WSHSY, CDR2 SAAADI, per germline. The CDR3 extends over 14 amino acids. The CDR3: CASSESTRDRGYVV. CDR3 sequence (DNA): TGCGCCAGCAGTGAGTCGACTCGGGACAGGGGTTATGTCGTC.

The chain couples TRBV3-1 (or the pseudogene TRBV3-2) to TRBJ2-3, with 9 bases matching TRBD2. CDR1 and CDR2 from the germline V gene are LGHDT and YNNKEL (reference sequence). V lost 4 bases and J lost 2; bases outside the gene matches: 7. The CDR3 length is 16 residues. CDR3 nucleotides: TGTGCCAGCAGCCCCCGGGAGCGGGGGGTCACAGATACGCAGTATTTT. This codes for CASSPRERGVTDTQYF.

This chain joins TRBV9 and TRBJ1-2, with a possible D match to TRBD1 (6 bases). The CDR3 contains 15 residues. Germline loops: CDR1 SGDLS, CDR2 YYNGEE. Trimming stripped 6 bases from V and 1 base from J, with 16 bases between. Written as DNA, the CDR3 is TGTGCCAGCACCCCCTCGGGGGGCGGTAACTATGGCTACACCTTC. Protein product: CASTPSGGGNYGYTF.

This chain links TRBV6-5 with TRBJ2-3; possibly TRBD1 for D (5 bases). V was pared by 8 bases and J by 3 bases, with 12 bases between. The CDR3 has 13 residues. Germline CDR1 reads MNHEY; CDR2 reads SVGAGI. This CDR3 reads CASPGQGTDTQYF. The CDR3 DNA reads TGTGCCAGCCCCGGTCAGGGAACAGATACGCAGTATTTT.

The chain links TRBV19 to TRBJ2-5; D possibly uses TRBD1 or TRBD2 (6 bases each). There are 16 residues in the CDR3. Deletions cut 0 bases from V and 1 base from J, with 12 bases between. Germline CDR1 is LNHDA and CDR2 is SQIVND (reference sequence). The CDR3 protein is CASSIDLRGVQETQYF. In nucleotides, the CDR3 is TGTGCCAGTAGTATAGATCTGAGGGGGGTCCAAGAGACCCAGTACTTC.

This chain connects TRBV5-1 to TRBJ2-2; 9 bases align to TRBD1. Germline CDR1 SGHRS, CDR2 YFSETQ. The J segment lost 4 bases and the V segment lost 2 bases, leaving 3 bases of the junction unmatched. This CDR3 spans 15 amino acids. This CDR3 reads CASSLQGATTGELFF. In DNA form, the CDR3 reads TGCGCCAGCAGCTTACAGGGGGCGACCACCGGGGAGCTGTTTTTT.